This T cell receptor (beta chain) comes out of a study of CD8 T cells in Susac syndrome. CD8+ and CD4+ T cells from blood underwent TCR beta sequencing. Matched for age and sex, the controls were healthy donors. Trimming took 7 bases from V and 4 from J; bases not matched to a gene: 2. The germline V gene encodes CDR1 SQVTM and CDR2 ANQGSEA. The CDR3 contains 13 residues. Roughly 0.45 to 1 ug RNA was reverse transcribed with random hexamers. TCRdb redid the calling of the immunoSEQ multiplex PCR reads with MiXCR, one entry per CDR3 protein. The sample includes about 140,000 distinct CDR3 sequences, approximately 95% of them seen just once.

This receptor was identified in a human donor in good health. The sequencing sample was made of CD8+ T cells from PBMCs. This chain uses TRBV29-1 with TRBJ2-2; 11 bases match TRBD1. The CDR3 DNA is TGCAGCGGGACAGGGGGCAGCACCGGGGAGCTGTTTTTT. Translated, it gives CSGTGGSTGELFF.